This T cell receptor (beta chain) originates from a study of shared clonotypes between healthy human individuals. Here immunoSEQ multiplex PCR was the method, and the copy in TCRdb shows in-frame clones only, minus some. The table includes roughly 2.2 million clones, roughly 90% detected once. This CDR3 is 14 amino acids long. Per the germline V gene, CDR1 is MNHEY and CDR2 is SVGAGI. V gave up 0 bases and J gave up 4 bases; unmatched junction bases: 2. The sample taken for sequencing was naive CD4+ T cells from PBMCs. Subset described: CD45RA+ positively selected. The genes are TRBV6-5 and TRBJ2-5, with TRBD2 matching 7 bases. This TCR derives from a young man in good health. Some clones in this sample may be carry-over from other donors' samples. The CDR3: CASSYSASGETQYF. The CDR3 region has the DNA TGTGCCAGCAGTTACTCGGCTAGCGGAGAGACCCAGTACTTC.